This entry describes one T cell receptor (beta chain). Seattle participants joined during active infection and were tracked over time. Authors' processing steps: Amplification of reference gene primers provided the estimated nucleated cell counts. TCRdb's table, derived via immunoSEQ multiplex PCR, lists solely in-frame clones and lacks some. V and J calls and clone size are as listed in that table; D and trimming were resolved from the DNA. The sample carries about 160,000 clones, 82% recorded once. This entry is derived from a study of blood T cell repertoires in COVID-19. Study context: The study drew acute and convalescent COVID-19 samples from the United States, Italy and Spain. PBMCs, B-cell-depleted T cells, or T cells were the source of the cDNA or gDNA that made up the material.

The receptor was isolated from a middle-aged woman with COVID-19, enrolled during active disease. Sequencing was done on a sample of peripheral blood.

The CDR3 sequence: CASTGQFEAFF. The CDR3 coding sequence is TGTGCCAGCACTGGACAGTTTGAAGCTTTCTTT. This rearrangement joins TRBV6-5 to TRBJ1-1; possible D gene TRBD1, 6 bases. Trimming left V 7 bases short and J 7 bases short, with 10 bases between. This CDR3 is 11 amino acids long. CDR1 is MNHEY and CDR2 is SVGAGI in the germline V gene.